Listed here are 26 T cell receptor beta chains from one sample, sequenced in a study of blood T cell repertoires in COVID-19. Assay: immunoSEQ multiplex PCR; the TCRdb copy retains only in-frame clones and omits some. The table records approximately 150,000 clones, more than 65% of them present only once. Source material: peripheral blood. Receptor source: a man aged 55 to 70 with active or convalescent COVID-19.

V gene TRBV2 combines with J gene TRBJ1-2; 11 bases match TRBD1. The CDR3 length is 16 residues. The V gene end was trimmed by 6 bases and the J gene end by 3 bases; junction bases not matched to a gene: 9. Germline V lookup: CDR1 SNHLY, CDR2 FYNNEI. CDR3 sequence reads: CASRRTGGSSHYGYTF. For the CDR3, the DNA is TGTGCCAGCAGAAGGACAGGGGGCTCGTCTCACTATGGCTACACCTTC.

This chain joins TRBV20-1 and TRBJ2-7, with 8 nucleotides matching TRBD1. Per germline, CDR1 DFQATT and CDR2 SNEGSKA (reference sequence). This CDR3 is 14 amino acids long. J was trimmed by 5 bases and V by 3 bases; bases with no gene match: 9. The CDR3 region is CSASASAQGDEQYF. CDR3 sequence (DNA): TGCAGTGCTAGTGCGTCGGCACAGGGGGACGAGCAGTACTTC.

This chain joins TRBV2 and TRBJ2-2, with 8 positions matching TRBD1. The CDR3 totals 14 residues. CDR1 and CDR2 from the germline V gene are SNHLY and FYNNEI. The CDR3 DNA is TGTGCTGCCGGACAGGGCGCGAACACCGGGGAGCTGTTTTTT. This sequence encodes CAAGQGANTGELFF.

The rearrangement uses TRBV7-6 and TRBJ2-2; 15 positions match TRBD2. V shed 5 bases, J shed 5 bases, and the junction held 3 bases outside the gene matches. The CDR3 is 16 amino acids. Germline V gene lookup returns CDR1 SGHVS and CDR2 FNYEAQ. CDR3 DNA sequence: TGTGCCAGCAGCCAGGGACTAGCGGGAGGAACCGGGGAGCTGTTTTTT. Its protein product is CASSQGLAGGTGELFF.

V and J are TRBV5-6 and TRBJ1-3; D remains ambiguous. The CDR3 length is 11 residues. V lost 2 bases and J 7 bases, leaving 4 bases between the germline ends. CDR1 is SGHDT and CDR2 is YYEEEE in the germline V gene. DNA of the CDR3: TGTGCCAGCAGCTTTGGCAACACCATATATTTT. This encodes CASSFGNTIYF.

The rearrangement joins TRBV6-1 to TRBJ1-1; a weak D match, TRBD1 (5 bases). Germline V gene data show CDR1 as MNHNS and CDR2 as SASEGT. The CDR3 totals 15 residues. V shed 1 base and J shed 5 bases, with 14 bases lying between them. The CDR3 bases are TGTGCCAGCAGTGAAGTCCAGGGTTCCAGTACTGAAGCTTTCTTT. Its translation is CASSEVQGSSTEAFF.

This clone was observed a handful of times. This chain links TRBV7-9 with TRBJ1-2; D uncertain. Germline CDR1 SEHNR, CDR2 FQNEAQ (reference sequence). With 3 bases removed from V and 8 bases from J, the gap between germline ends came to 16 bases. This CDR3 is 14 amino acids long. The chain's CDR3 is CASSFSGGLSGYTF. The CDR3 DNA is TGTGCCAGCAGCTTCAGCGGAGGTCTGAGCGGCTACACCTTC.

The rearrangement links TRBV20-1 to TRBJ2-5; no clear D. The V gene's germline CDR1 is DFQATT and CDR2 SNEGSKA (reference sequence). CDR3 length: 10 residues. Trimming left V 4 bases short and J 5 bases short, with 5 bases between. In DNA form, the CDR3 reads TGCAGTGCTACGTCGGAGACCCAGTACTTC. Residues: CSATSETQYF.

This clone came up once. The chain carries TRBV5-4 and TRBJ2-2; 7 bases match TRBD2. Germline V gene sequence: CDR1 SGHNT, CDR2 YYREEE (reference sequence). V shed 1 base and J 3 bases; nucleotides not matched to a gene: 3. The CDR3 runs to 15 residues. This CDR3 is CASSLQGGDTGELFF. The CDR3 DNA reads TGTGCCAGCAGCTTGCAGGGAGGGGACACCGGGGAGCTGTTTTTT.

The rearrangement uses TRBV5-8 and TRBJ1-2; D is unresolved. This CDR3 is 14 amino acids long. Trimming took off 2 bases at V and 0 bases at J, with 8 bases between the two ends. Germline lookup yields CDR1 SGHTS and CDR2 YDEGEE. The DNA of the CDR3 is TGTGCCAGCAGCTTTGGGCAGCCTAACTATGGCTACACCTTC. Translation: CASSFGQPNYGYTF.

This chain uses TRBV29-1 with TRBJ1-1; D not certain. V was pared by 7 bases and J by 1 base, with 10 bases between. Germline CDR1 reads SQVTM; CDR2 reads ANQGSEA. The CDR3 extends over 12 amino acids. The chain's CDR3 is CSGSVENTEAFF. The CDR3, as DNA: TGCAGCGGTAGCGTAGAGAACACTGAAGCTTTCTTT.

This chain uses TRBV7-8 with TRBJ2-2, with 7 nucleotides matching TRBD1. Trimming cost V 2 bases and J 4 bases; bases outside gene matches: 7. The CDR3 sequence is 16 residues long. Germline lookup yields CDR1 SGHVS and CDR2 FQNEAQ. The CDR3 sequence is CASSLSGRGRTGELFF. As DNA, the CDR3 is TGTGCCAGCAGCTTATCGGGTAGGGGGCGCACCGGGGAGCTGTTTTTT.

The rearrangement uses TRBV6-6 and TRBJ1-1, with D possibly being TRBD1 (5 bases). Germline CDR1 is MNHNY and CDR2 is SVGAGI (reference sequence). Between the trimmed V and J ends, which lost 2 bases and 7 bases, there was a span of 11 bases. The CDR3 is 13 amino acids. The CDR3 DNA reads as TGTGCCAGCAGTTACGGTGCCGGGGGTGAAGCTTTCTTT. This translates into CASSYGAGGEAFF.

The chain couples TRBV7-2 to TRBJ1-4; a weak D match, TRBD1 (5 bases). The germline gives CDR1 SGHTA, CDR2 FQGNSA. V was pared by 7 bases and J by 5 bases, with 14 bases between. The CDR3 totals 14 residues. The DNA of the CDR3 is TGTGCCAGCACCGAAAGGGGCTTCAATGAAAAACTGTTTTTT. Residues: CASTERGFNEKLFF.

The chain is built from TRBV10-3 and TRBJ2-7, with TRBD1 as a possible D gene (5 bases). Trimming took off 4 bases at V and 6 bases at J, with 16 bases between the two ends. The CDR3 runs to 14 residues. CDR1 is ENHRY, CDR2 SYGVKD, per germline. CDR3 sequence (DNA): TGTGCCATCAGTGCGACAGTCAGGTCTGCCGAGCAGTACTTC. This sequence encodes CAISATVRSAEQYF.

This sequence joins TRBV3-1 (or the pseudogene TRBV3-2) and TRBJ2-7; 11 positions match TRBD2. CDR1 is LGHDT and CDR2 is YNNKEL in the germline V gene (reference sequence). The CDR3 totals 18 residues. Losses at the gene ends were 8 bases for V and 5 bases for J; bases not matched to a gene: 20. The CDR3 DNA reads TGTGCCAGCTATGCGGATAGGGGTAGCGGGAGGGTTTTTAACGAGCAGTACGTC. Amino acid sequence: CASYADRGSGRVFNEQYV.

The V and J genes are TRBV7-2 and TRBJ2-6, with 8 bases matching TRBD2. Trimming at V came to 4 bases and at J to 3 bases, leaving 11 bases not matched to a gene. The CDR3 consists of 18 residues. The germline CDR1 and CDR2 sequences are SGHTA and FQGNSA. The CDR3 nucleotides are TGTGCCAGCAGCTCGGGACTAGTTGTGACTTATGGGGCCAACGTCCTGACTTTC. It codes for CASSSGLVVTYGANVLTF.

This chain connects TRBV24-1 to TRBJ2-1; 8 bases agree with TRBD1. The length of the CDR3 is 13 residues. Trimming cost V 2 bases and J 9 bases; bases outside gene matches: 2. Germline V gives CDR1 KGHDR, CDR2 SFDVKD. Here the CDR3 reads CATSDSGQGEQFF. DNA of the CDR3: TGTGCCACCAGTGATTCCGGACAGGGTGAGCAGTTCTTC.

The V call is TRBV28, the J call TRBJ1-3, with 9 bases matching TRBD1. Trimming cost V 2 bases and J 0 bases; bases outside gene matches: 11. The germline CDR1 and CDR2 sequences are MDHEN and SYDVKM. The length of the CDR3 is 19 residues. Here the CDR3 reads CASSLSLIGTGTSGNTIYF. The CDR3 nucleotides are TGTGCCAGCAGTTTAAGTCTGATAGGGACAGGGACCTCTGGAAACACCATATATTTT. Drawing the rest from reference TRBV28 and TRBJ1-3, the complete variable domain is DVKVTQSSRYLVKRTGEKVFLECVQDMDHENMFWYRQDPGLGLRLIYFSYDVKMKEKGDIPEGYSVSREKKERFSLILESASTNQTSMYLCASSLSLIGTGTSGNTIYFGEGSWLTVV.

V and J are TRBV7-8 and TRBJ1-5; tentative D call: TRBD1 (6 bases). Trimming took off 3 bases at V and 5 bases at J, with 8 bases between the two ends. Germline assignment: CDR1 SGHVS and CDR2 FQNEAQ. There are 13 residues in the CDR3. The CDR3 DNA follows: TGTGCCAGCAGCTTGAACAGGGATCAGCCCCAGCATTTT. Residues: CASSLNRDQPQHF.

V is TRBV5-8 and J is TRBJ2-1, with D maybe TRBD2 (6 bases). V gave up 4 bases and J gave up 0 bases, with 14 bases separating them. CDR1 SGHTS and CDR2 YDEGEE come from the germline V gene. This CDR3 contains 16 residues. The CDR3 DNA sequence: TGTGCCAGCAGCCCCTCCCCTAGCGACTCCTACAATGAGCAGTTCTTC. Encoded protein: CASSPSPSDSYNEQFF.

CDR3 sequence: CASSLRGISYNEQFF. The DNA of the CDR3 is TGTGCCAGCAGCTTAAGGGGGATCTCCTACAATGAGCAGTTCTTC. The chain combines TRBV7-9 with TRBJ2-1, with TRBD1 as a possible D gene (6 bases). This CDR3 comprises 15 residues. Germline V lookup: CDR1 SEHNR, CDR2 FQNEAQ (reference sequence). V shed 2 bases and J shed 0 bases, with 8 bases lying between them.

The rearrangement uses TRBV4-3 and TRBJ1-2, with TRBD1 as a possible D gene (5 bases). Trimming cost V 1 base and J 2 bases, with 8 bases left between them. The CDR3 has 14 amino acids. Per germline, CDR1 LGHNA and CDR2 YSLEER. This chain's CDR3 is CASSQVAGNYGYTF. The CDR3 nucleotides read TGCGCCAGCAGCCAAGTGGCAGGGAACTATGGCTACACCTTC.

The rearrangement links TRBV11-3 to TRBJ2-5; D call uncertain. This CDR3 spans 11 amino acids. The V and J ends lost 4 bases and 3 bases respectively, with 3 bases between them. CDR1 SGHNT and CDR2 YENEEA come from the germline V gene. CDR3 DNA: TGTGCCAGCAGCTCTGAAGAGACCCAGTACTTC. It yields the protein CASSSEETQYF.

The chain joins TRBV5-1 to TRBJ1-2; perhaps TRBD1 as D (6 bases). The germline CDR1 and CDR2 sequences are SGHRS and YFSETQ. The CDR3 loop spans 15 amino acids. Trimming left V 0 bases short and J 4 bases short, with 13 bases between. The CDR3 bases are TGCGCCAGCAGCTTGGAGCAGGGGTGGGTCTATGGCTACACCTTC. This translates into CASSLEQGWVYGYTF. Based on the CDR3 plus reference TRBV5-1 and TRBJ1-2, the full variable domain is KAGVTQTPRYLIKTRGQQVTLSCSPISGHRSVSWYQQTPGQGLQFLFEYFSETQRNKGNFPGRFSGRQFSNSRSEMNVSTLELGDSALYLCASSLEQGWVYGYTFGSGTRLTVV.

This rearrangement joins TRBV27 to TRBJ1-5; 10 bases align to TRBD1. There are 16 residues in the CDR3. CDR1 is MNHEY, CDR2 SMNVEV, per germline (reference sequence). V lost 8 bases and J lost 3; bases outside the gene matches: 10. CDR3 DNA: TGTGCCAGCGCCGTACGACAGGGGGCAATCAATCAGCCCCAGCATTTT. It encodes CASAVRQGAINQPQHF.